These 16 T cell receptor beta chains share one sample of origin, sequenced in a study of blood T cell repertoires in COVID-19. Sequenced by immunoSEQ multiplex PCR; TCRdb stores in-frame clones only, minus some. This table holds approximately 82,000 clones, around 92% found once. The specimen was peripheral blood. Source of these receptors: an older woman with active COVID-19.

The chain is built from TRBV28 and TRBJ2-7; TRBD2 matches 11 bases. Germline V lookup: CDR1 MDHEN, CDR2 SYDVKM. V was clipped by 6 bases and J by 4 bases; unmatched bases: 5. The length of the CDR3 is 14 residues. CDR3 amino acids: CASSLGTSGYEQYF. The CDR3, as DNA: TGTGCCAGCAGCCTAGGGACTAGCGGTTACGAGCAGTACTTC.

The CDR3 loop is CATSRAGTHTDTQYF. The CDR3 DNA reads TGTGCCACCAGCAGAGCGGGGACTCACACAGATACGCAGTATTTT. The rearrangement uses TRBV15 and TRBJ2-3, with a weak D call TRBD2 (6 bases). The V gene's germline CDR1 is LNHNV and CDR2 YYDKDF (reference sequence). The CDR3 is 15 amino acids. The ends were cut back, 1 base at V and 2 bases at J, with 10 bases in the middle.

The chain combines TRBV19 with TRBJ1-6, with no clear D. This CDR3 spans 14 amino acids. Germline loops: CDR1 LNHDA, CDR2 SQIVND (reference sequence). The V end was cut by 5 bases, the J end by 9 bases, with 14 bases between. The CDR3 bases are TGTGCCAGTAGTGGAGGTTCTTACCTTTCACCCCTCCACTTT. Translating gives CASSGGSYLSPLHF.

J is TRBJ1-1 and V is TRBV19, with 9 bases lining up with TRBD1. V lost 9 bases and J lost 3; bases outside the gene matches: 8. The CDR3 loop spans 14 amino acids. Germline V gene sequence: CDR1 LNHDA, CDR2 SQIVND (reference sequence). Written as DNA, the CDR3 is TGTGCCAGCTTAAGAGGGACAGGGTACACTGAAGCTTTCTTT. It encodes CASLRGTGYTEAFF.

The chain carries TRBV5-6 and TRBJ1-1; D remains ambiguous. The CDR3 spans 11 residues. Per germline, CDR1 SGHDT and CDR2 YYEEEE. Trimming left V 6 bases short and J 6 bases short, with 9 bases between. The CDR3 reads CASTLGAEAFF. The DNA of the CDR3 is TGTGCCAGCACCCTGGGCGCTGAAGCTTTCTTT.

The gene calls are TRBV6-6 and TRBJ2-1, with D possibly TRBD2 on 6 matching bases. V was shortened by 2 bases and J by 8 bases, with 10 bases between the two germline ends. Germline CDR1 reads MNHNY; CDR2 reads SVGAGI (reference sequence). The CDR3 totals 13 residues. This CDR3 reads CASSYAGFDEQFF. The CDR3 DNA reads TGTGCCAGCAGTTACGCGGGGTTCGATGAGCAGTTCTTC.

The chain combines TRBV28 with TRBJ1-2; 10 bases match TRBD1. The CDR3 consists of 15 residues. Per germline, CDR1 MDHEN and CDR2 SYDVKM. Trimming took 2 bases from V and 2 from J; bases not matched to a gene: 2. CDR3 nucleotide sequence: TGTGCCAGCAGTTTAGAGGACAGGGGGAACTATGGCTACACCTTC. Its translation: CASSLEDRGNYGYTF.

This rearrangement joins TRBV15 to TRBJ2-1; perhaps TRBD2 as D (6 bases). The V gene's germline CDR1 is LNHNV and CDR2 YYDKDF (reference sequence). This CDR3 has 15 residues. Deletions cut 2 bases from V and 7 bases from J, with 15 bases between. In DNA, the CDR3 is TGTGCCACCAGCAGACCCATGGGGACTGGAAATGAGCAGTTCTTC. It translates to CATSRPMGTGNEQFF.

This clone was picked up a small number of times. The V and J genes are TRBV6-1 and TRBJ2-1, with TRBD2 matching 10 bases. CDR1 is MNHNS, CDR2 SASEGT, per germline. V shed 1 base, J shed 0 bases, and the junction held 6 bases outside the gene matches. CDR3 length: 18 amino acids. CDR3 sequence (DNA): TGTGCCAGCAGTGAAGAGAGGACTAGCGGAAACTCCTACAATGAGCAGTTCTTC. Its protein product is CASSEERTSGNSYNEQFF.

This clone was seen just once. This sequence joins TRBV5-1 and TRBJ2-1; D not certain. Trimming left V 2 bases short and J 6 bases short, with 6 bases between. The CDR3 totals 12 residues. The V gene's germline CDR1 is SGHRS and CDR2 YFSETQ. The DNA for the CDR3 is TGCGCCAGCAGCTTTCCGGGCAATGAGCAGTTCTTC. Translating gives CASSFPGNEQFF. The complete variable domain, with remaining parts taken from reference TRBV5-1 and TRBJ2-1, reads KAGVTQTPRYLIKTRGQQVTLSCSPISGHRSVSWYQQTPGQGLQFLFEYFSETQRNKGNFPGRFSGRQFSNSRSEMNVSTLELGDSALYLCASSFPGNEQFFGPGTRLTVL.

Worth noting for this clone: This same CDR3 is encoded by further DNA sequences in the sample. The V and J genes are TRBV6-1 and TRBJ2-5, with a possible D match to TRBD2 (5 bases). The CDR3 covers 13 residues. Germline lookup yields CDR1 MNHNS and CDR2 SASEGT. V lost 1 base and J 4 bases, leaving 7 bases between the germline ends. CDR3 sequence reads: CASSEVGRETQYF. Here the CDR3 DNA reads TGTGCCAGCAGTGAAGTGGGGAGAGAGACCCAGTACTTC.

The CDR3 reads CASSQAAAPATNEKLFF. CDR3 nucleotide sequence: TGTGCCAGCAGCCAAGCCGCGGCCCCTGCAACTAATGAAAAACTGTTTTTT. V is TRBV3-1 (or the pseudogene TRBV3-2) and J is TRBJ1-4, with unresolved D. CDR3 length equals 17 residues. Germline assignment: CDR1 LGHDT and CDR2 YNNKEL (reference sequence). Trimming pared 1 base from V and 0 bases from J, leaving 12 bases between.

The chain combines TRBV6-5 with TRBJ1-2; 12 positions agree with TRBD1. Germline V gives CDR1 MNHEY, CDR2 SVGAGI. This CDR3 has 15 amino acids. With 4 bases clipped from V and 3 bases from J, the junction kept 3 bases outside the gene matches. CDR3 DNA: TGTGCCAGCAGTTGGGGACAGGGGGCATACTATGGCTACACCTTC. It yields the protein CASSWGQGAYYGYTF.

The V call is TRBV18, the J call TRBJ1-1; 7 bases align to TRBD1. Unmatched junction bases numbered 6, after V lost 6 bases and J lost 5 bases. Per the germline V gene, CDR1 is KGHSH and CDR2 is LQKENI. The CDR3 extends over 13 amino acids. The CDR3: CASSLTGQTEAFF. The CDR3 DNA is TGTGCCAGCTCTCTGACAGGGCAAACTGAAGCTTTCTTT.

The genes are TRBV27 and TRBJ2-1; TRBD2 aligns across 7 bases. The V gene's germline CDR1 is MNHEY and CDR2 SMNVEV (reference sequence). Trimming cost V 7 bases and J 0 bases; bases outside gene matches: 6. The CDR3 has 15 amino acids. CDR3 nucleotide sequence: TGTGCCAGCAAGTCCGGGGGGAGCTCCTACAATGAGCAGTTCTTC. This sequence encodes CASKSGGSSYNEQFF.

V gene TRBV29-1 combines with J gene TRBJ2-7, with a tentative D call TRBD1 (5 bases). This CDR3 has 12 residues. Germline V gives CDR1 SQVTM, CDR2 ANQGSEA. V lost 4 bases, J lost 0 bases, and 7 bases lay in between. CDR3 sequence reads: CSVAQDSYEQYF. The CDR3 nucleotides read TGCAGCGTTGCACAGGACTCCTACGAGCAGTACTTC.